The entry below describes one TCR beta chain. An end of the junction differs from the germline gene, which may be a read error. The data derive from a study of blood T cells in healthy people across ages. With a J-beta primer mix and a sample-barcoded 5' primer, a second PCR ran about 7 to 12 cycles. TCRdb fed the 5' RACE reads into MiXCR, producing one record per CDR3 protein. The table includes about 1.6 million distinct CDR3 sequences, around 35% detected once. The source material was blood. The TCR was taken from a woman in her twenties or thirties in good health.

CDR3 sequence (DNA): TGCAGTACTAGACCTCAAATAACTGAAGCTTTCTTT. Protein product: CSTRPQITEAFF. This rearrangement joins TRBV20-1 to TRBJ1-1; no clear D gene. Germline V CDR1 and CDR2: DFQATT, SNEGSKA (reference sequence). There are 12 residues in the CDR3.